Following are 9 T cell receptor beta chains from one sample sequenced in a study of cytomegalovirus exposure and HLA in healthy donors (dated by TCRdb to 2016 to 2017). Library prep was done by the immunoSEQ multiplex PCR assay. The multiplex PCR relied on a mix of 60 forward primers for TCR Vbeta segments and 13 reverse primers for TCR Jbeta segments. TCRdb limited this immuneACCESS table to in-frame rearrangements with V and J called. A share of clones is missing; checked studies link under half to unresolved V genes, and the rest is unexplained. Within this sample are 130,000 to 150,000 clones, with roughly 79% of them counted one time only. The top ten hold about 6.7% of the sample. The material sequenced was PBMCs. All receptors derive from a woman aged 35 to 49 in good health and CMV-seropositive.

This clone showed up just once. The chain has TRBV14 and TRBJ1-1; unclear D gene. The CDR3 is 15 amino acids. Germline lookup yields CDR1 SGHDN and CDR2 FVKESK. With 1 base removed from V and 9 bases from J, the gap between germline ends came to 18 bases. CDR3 sequence: CASSQGLGPGSKAFF. CDR3 sequence (DNA): TGTGCCAGCAGCCAAGGATTGGGCCCAGGATCGAAAGCTTTCTTT.

This clone occurred once. The chain combines TRBV7-7 with TRBJ2-5; perhaps TRBD2 as D (6 bases). V shed 5 bases and J shed 4 bases, with 20 bases lying between them. The germline V gene encodes CDR1 SSHAT and CDR2 FNYEAQ (reference sequence). The CDR3 spans 16 residues. The DNA for the CDR3 is TGTGCCAGCAGCCCCTCCCGCGGGGCGAGTTTAGAGACCCAGTACTTC. This translates into CASSPSRGASLETQYF.

This clone was seen just once. CDR3 in amino acids: CASSPPLLGDGYTF. The DNA of the CDR3 is TGTGCCAGCTCACCCCCCCTTTTAGGGGATGGCTACACCTTC. The V and J genes are TRBV18 and TRBJ1-2; D possibly corresponds to TRBD1 (5 bases). Germline-derived CDR1 and CDR2 are KGHSH and LQKENI. The V end lost 3 bases, the J end lost 6 bases, and 14 bases lay between the germline ends. CDR3 size: 14 residues.

V is TRBV2 and J is TRBJ1-2; TRBD1 matches 9 bases. The CDR3 runs 14 residues. CDR1 and CDR2 from the germline V gene are SNHLY and FYNNEI. The ends lost 4 bases at V and 7 bases at J; junction bases unmatched: 7. The CDR3 region has the DNA TGTGCCAGCAGTGTTCAGCGACAGGGGGGTGGCTACACCTTC. Protein product: CASSVQRQGGGYTF.

The chain uses TRBV2 and TRBJ1-4, with 7 bases lining up with TRBD1. V shed 1 base and J 8 bases; nucleotides not matched to a gene: 7. Germline V gene sequence: CDR1 SNHLY, CDR2 FYNNEI. The CDR3 length is 15 residues. As DNA, the CDR3 is TGTGCCAGCAGTGAAGGGGCAGGGGGAGGAGAAAAACTGTTTTTT. Translation: CASSEGAGGGEKLFF.

This clone turned up a few times. The rearrangement joins TRBV11-2 to TRBJ1-2, with D unclear. Trimming cost V 5 bases and J 3 bases, with 16 bases left between them. Germline loops: CDR1 SGHAT, CDR2 FQNNGV. The CDR3 has 15 residues. The CDR3 loop reads CASSPSRVSYYGYTF. The DNA of the CDR3 is TGTGCCAGCAGCCCCTCCCGGGTATCCTACTATGGCTACACCTTC.

V usage is TRBV29-1 and J usage is TRBJ1-5, with TRBD1 matching 9 bases. CDR1 is SQVTM and CDR2 is ANQGSEA in the germline V gene. This CDR3 has 12 residues. J gave up 7 bases and V 6 bases, and 4 bases lay outside the gene matches. The CDR3 spells CSVGQGVQPQHF. The CDR3 DNA follows: TGCAGCGTGGGACAGGGAGTCCAGCCCCAGCATTTT. Full variable domain (outside the CDR3, taken from reference TRBV29-1 and TRBJ1-5): SAVISQKPSRDICQRGTSLTIQCQVDSQVTMMFWYRQQPGQSLTLIATANQGSEATYESGFVIDKFPISRPNLTFSTLTVSNMSPEDSSIYLCSVGQGVQPQHFGDGTRLSIL.

The chain has TRBV4-1 and TRBJ2-7; the D gene is possibly TRBD1 (5 bases). CDR1 MGHRA and CDR2 YSYEKL come from the germline V gene. CDR3 length: 15 residues. Trimming took 1 base from V and 4 from J, leaving 14 bases between them. The CDR3 DNA sequence: TGCGCCAGCAGCCAAGCCCCGACAGTCTTATACGAGCAGTACTTC. Protein product: CASSQAPTVLYEQYF.

The chain employs TRBV5-1 and TRBJ1-2; D gene unclear. This CDR3 comprises 15 residues. V lost 0 bases and J lost 5, with 14 bases in between. The germline gives CDR1 SGHRS, CDR2 YFSETQ. CDR3 nucleotides: TGCGCCAGCAGCTTGGGGTGGTCAGATGCTTATGGCTACACCTTC. The encoded protein is CASSLGWSDAYGYTF.